The TCR beta chain under discussion was sequenced for a study of cytomegalovirus exposure and HLA in healthy donors. The primer mix had 60 Vbeta and 13 Jbeta primers. The assay was immunoSEQ multiplex PCR, and TCRdb's table has in-frame clones only and misses some. The repertoire consists of about 100,000 clones, with less than 75% occurring once and the leading ten covering around 9.9%. Broader study findings: Sequences of the TCR beta chain were said to predict the HLA-A and HLA-B alleles of most subjects accurately.

On this clone: The antigen remains undetermined.

Germline V gene lookup returns CDR1 SEHNR and CDR2 FQNEAQ (reference sequence). The length of the CDR3 is 14 residues. The germline V and J ends were trimmed by 3 bases and 1 base, with 8 bases remaining between them. All donors participated as healthy donors of bone marrow. This clonotype was obtained from a man in his forties in good health and CMV-seropositive. V usage is TRBV7-9 and J usage is TRBJ2-3; D perhaps matches TRBD1 (5 bases). The sequenced sample was PBMCs. In DNA, the CDR3 is TGTGCCAGCAGCTTGGACACACGCACAGATACGCAGTATTTT. It codes for CASSLDTRTDTQYF.